Below are 32 T cell receptor beta chains sequenced from a single sample in a study of cytomegalovirus exposure and HLA in healthy donors. It was with 60 Vbeta and 13 Jbeta primers that the PCR ran. Only in-frame clones appear in the TCRdb table, and some are missing; sequencing was by immunoSEQ multiplex PCR. This table has around 150,000 clones, 80% appearing once. Sequencing was carried out using PBMCs. The receptors were sampled from a man aged 25-40 years in good health and CMV-seronegative.

V usage is TRBV6-1 and J usage is TRBJ2-5; TRBD1 aligns across 7 bases. In germline, CDR1 is MNHNS, CDR2 SASEGT. This CDR3 region has 13 residues. After removal of 5 bases from V and 2 bases from J, the junction contained 2 bases not matched to a gene. Here the CDR3 DNA reads TGTGCCAGCAGTACAGGGGTTCAAGAGACCCAGTACTTC. Translation gives CASSTGVQETQYF.

The chain couples TRBV6-5 to TRBJ1-1; D is unclear. The CDR3 runs to 12 residues. The germline CDR1 and CDR2 sequences are MNHEY and SVGAGI. Between the trimmed V and J ends, which lost 0 bases and 5 bases, there was a span of 4 bases. CDR3 sequence: CASSYSRTEAFF. The CDR3 DNA follows: TGTGCCAGCAGTTACTCGAGAACTGAAGCTTTCTTT.

This clone occurred a few times. An end of the junction does not agree with germline; a read error may underlie this. This rearrangement joins TRBV19 to TRBJ2-7; 10 nucleotides line up with TRBD2. Germline values: CDR1 LNHDA, CDR2 SQIVND (reference sequence). The CDR3 is 15 residues long. CDR3 DNA: TGTGCCAGTACCAATAGCGGGAGGCTCTCCGACGAGCAGTACTTC. Amino acids: CASTNSGRLSDEQYF. The full variable domain, with the rest looked up from reference TRBV19 and TRBJ2-7, is DGGITQSPKYLFRKEGQNVTLSCEQNLNHDAMYWYRQDPGQGLRLIYYSQIVNDFQKGDIAEGYSVSREKKESFPLTVTSAQKNPTAFYLCASTNSGRLSDEQYFGPGTRLTVT.

The chain combines TRBV10-3 with TRBJ2-2, with D uncertain. The CDR3 runs 18 residues. Trimming stripped 0 bases from V and 12 bases from J, with 26 bases between. Germline V gene sequence: CDR1 ENHRY, CDR2 SYGVKD. The CDR3 region has the DNA TGTGCCATCAGTGAGTCGAGGCATCTGGCCGGTTCTCTCGGTAAGCTGTTTTTT. It encodes CAISESRHLAGSLGKLFF.

The chain recombines TRBV18 with TRBJ2-1, with 7 bases fitting TRBD2. The J segment lost 5 bases and the V segment lost 5 bases, leaving 15 bases of the junction unmatched. CDR1 KGHSH and CDR2 LQKENI come from the germline V gene. The CDR3 contains 17 residues. CDR3 nucleotide sequence: TGTGCCAGCTCAAGGTGGGAGGGCCAACTAGGGGACAATGAGCAGTTCTTC. This translates into CASSRWEGQLGDNEQFF.

This clone was found once. This sequence joins TRBV5-7 and TRBJ2-5; D is perhaps TRBD2 (7 bases). The J call may be in error: the DNA end matches TRBJ2-7 better. TRBV5-7 has ORF status, its function being uncertain. The CDR3 has 18 residues. CDR3 in DNA: TGTGCCAGCAGACTTGGGGGGGGCAAGCGGGGTGGCTCCTACGAGCAGTACTTC. Its translation is CASRLGGGKRGGSYEQYF.

This clone was recorded a few times. The rearrangement joins TRBV19 to TRBJ2-7; the D gene is possibly TRBD2 (5 bases). This CDR3 is built from 14 residues. The germline V and J ends were trimmed by 3 bases and 7 bases, with 16 bases remaining between them. Germline V CDR1 and CDR2: LNHDA, SQIVND (reference sequence). The CDR3, as DNA: TGTGCCAGTAGTATGATCTCTCCACGAGGGGAGCAGTACTTC. Translated: CASSMISPRGEQYF.

The chain links TRBV5-1 to TRBJ2-7, with TRBD2 identical over 13 bases. With 4 bases clipped from V and 4 bases from J, the junction kept 2 bases outside the gene matches. Germline V gene sequence: CDR1 SGHRS, CDR2 YFSETQ. The CDR3 spans 14 residues. The CDR3 DNA sequence: TGCGCCAGCAGCCGGACTAGCGGGAGTTACGAGCAGTACTTC. Protein product: CASSRTSGSYEQYF. The variable domain in full, with the rest retrieved from reference TRBV5-1 and TRBJ2-7, is KAGVTQTPRYLIKTRGQQVTLSCSPISGHRSVSWYQQTPGQGLQFLFEYFSETQRNKGNFPGRFSGRQFSNSRSEMNVSTLELGDSALYLCASSRTSGSYEQYFGPGTRLTVT.

The rearrangement uses TRBV5-5 and TRBJ1-5, with D tentatively TRBD1 (6 bases). Germline CDR1 is SGHKS and CDR2 is YYEKEE (reference sequence). This CDR3 is 18 amino acids long. V lost 4 bases and J 4 bases, leaving 24 bases between the germline ends. This CDR3 reads CASSRTSFLSRGNQPQHF. In nucleotides, the CDR3 is TGTGCCAGCAGCCGCACCAGTTTTTTGAGCAGGGGAAATCAGCCCCAGCATTTT.

The chain combines TRBV5-4 with TRBJ2-1, with 8 bases matching TRBD2. This CDR3 region has 15 residues. Per germline, CDR1 SGHNT and CDR2 YYREEE (reference sequence). After removal of 1 base from V and 3 bases from J, the junction contained 3 bases not matched to a gene. CDR3: CASSLTSGVYNEQFF. The CDR3 nucleotides are TGTGCCAGCAGCTTGACTAGCGGTGTCTACAATGAGCAGTTCTTC.

The J gene is TRBJ1-2, the V gene TRBV28; TRBD1 matches at 7 bases. J gave up 2 bases and V 6 bases, and 15 bases lay outside the gene matches. Germline V CDR1 and CDR2: MDHEN, SYDVKM. The CDR3 is 17 amino acids. In DNA, the CDR3 is TGTGCCAGCAGGCCCAGGCCGGGGACAGAGAGGAACTATGGCTACACCTTC. It yields the protein CASRPRPGTERNYGYTF.

The chain recombines TRBV5-8 with TRBJ1-2; 7 nucleotides line up with TRBD1. Germline CDR1 SGHTS, CDR2 YDEGEE. This CDR3 has 13 amino acids. V shed 4 bases and J 4 bases; nucleotides not matched to a gene: 4. CDR3 residues: CASSPRQGYGYTF. CDR3 coding DNA: TGTGCCAGCAGCCCGCGACAGGGCTATGGCTACACCTTC.

The rearrangement joins TRBV7-2 to TRBJ1-2, with TRBD1 matching over 7 bases. V lost 2 bases to trimming and J lost 4 bases; unmatched junction nucleotides: 4. The germline V gene has CDR1 SGHTA and CDR2 FQGNSA. CDR3 length: 14 amino acids. CDR3 DNA: TGTGCCAGCAGCTTAATACAGGGGACCTATGGCTACACCTTC. Translating gives CASSLIQGTYGYTF.

DNA of the CDR3: TGTGCCAGCAGTTACGCAGGACTAGCGAGCAATGAGCAGTTCTTC. This encodes CASSYAGLASNEQFF. This rearrangement joins TRBV6-6 to TRBJ2-1; 9 nucleotides agree with TRBD2. Germline V gene data show CDR1 as MNHNY and CDR2 as SVGAGI (reference sequence). V was clipped by 2 bases and J by 6 bases; unmatched bases: 5. The CDR3 has 15 residues.

V gene TRBV10-1 combines with J gene TRBJ2-3, with 7 positions matching TRBD2. This CDR3 region has 15 residues. V was pared by 6 bases and J by 3 bases, with 9 bases of the junction left unmatched. Germline CDR1 reads WNHNN; CDR2 reads SYGVQD (reference sequence). In DNA form, the CDR3 reads TGCGCCAGCAGCCGGGGAGGGAGTATAACAGATACGCAGTATTTT. Protein product: CASSRGGSITDTQYF.

This clone appeared many times. CDR3 protein: CASSEAPWTGLNEKLFF. In DNA form, the CDR3 reads TGTGCCAGCAGTGAAGCGCCTTGGACAGGCCTTAATGAAAAACTGTTTTTT. The chain recombines TRBV6-1 with TRBJ1-4; 7 positions agree with TRBD1. Germline trimming cut 0 bases from V and 4 bases from J; bases unmatched to any gene: 8. Germline V gives CDR1 MNHNS, CDR2 SASEGT. CDR3 length: 17 amino acids.

This clone was counted a single time. J is TRBJ2-3 and V is TRBV4-1; D unclear. Trimming pared 5 bases from V and 9 bases from J, leaving 6 bases between. CDR3 size: 10 residues. Per germline, CDR1 MGHRA and CDR2 YSYEKL. The CDR3 here is CASSYPTQYF. Written as DNA, the CDR3 is TGCGCCAGCAGCTATCCGACGCAGTATTTT.

The chain carries TRBV29-1 and TRBJ2-5; no clear D gene. The CDR3 is 12 residues long. Germline loops: CDR1 SQVTM, CDR2 ANQGSEA. The germline V and J ends were trimmed by 4 bases and 1 base, with 7 bases remaining between them. The DNA of the CDR3 is TGCAGCGTTGCAGGCCCCCAAGAGACCCAGTACTTC. Translating it yields CSVAGPQETQYF.

The chain joins TRBV2 to TRBJ1-5; D is undetermined. Trimming removed 3 bases at V and 4 bases at J, with 7 bases between. The CDR3 is 13 amino acids. Germline V gene lookup returns CDR1 SNHLY and CDR2 FYNNEI. The CDR3 DNA reads TGTGCCAGCAGTGAGAAACAGAATCAGCCCCAGCATTTT. Translation: CASSEKQNQPQHF. Full variable domain (rest looked up from reference TRBV2 and TRBJ1-5): EPEVTQTPSHQVTQMGQEVILRCVPISNHLYFYWYRQILGQKVEFLVSFYNNEISEKSEIFDDQFSVERPDGSNFTLKIRSTKLEDSAMYFCASSEKQNQPQHFGDGTRLSIL.

This chain connects TRBV10-3 to TRBJ2-5; 9 bases align to TRBD1. J lost 4 bases, V lost 6 bases, and 6 bases had no gene match. CDR1 is ENHRY and CDR2 is SYGVKD in the germline V gene. The CDR3 extends over 14 amino acids. The CDR3, as DNA: TGTGCCATCAGGGATGGACAGGGGTTAGAGACCCAGTACTTC. Its translation: CAIRDGQGLETQYF.

The chain recombines TRBV30 with TRBJ1-1; TRBD1 is a possible D gene (6 bases). V was clipped by 0 bases and J by 3 bases, with 8 bases between them. This CDR3 comprises 13 residues. Germline CDR1 is GTSNPN and CDR2 is SVGIG (reference sequence). The CDR3: CAWSVQGYTEAFF. The CDR3 bases are TGTGCCTGGAGTGTACAGGGATACACTGAAGCTTTCTTT.

The chain is built from TRBV23-1 and TRBJ2-7, with 7 bases identical to TRBD1. TRBV23-1 is classed as an ORF, of uncertain function. J gave up 0 bases and V 8 bases, and 7 bases lay outside the gene matches. This CDR3 is built from 14 residues. The chain's CDR3 is CASGQAPPSYEQYF. In DNA, the CDR3 is TGCGCCAGCGGACAGGCCCCACCCTCCTACGAGCAGTACTTC.

This chain joins TRBV7-2 and TRBJ2-7; D unresolved. V was clipped by 3 bases and J by 4 bases, with 10 bases between them. The CDR3 sequence is 13 residues long. Looked up from germline, CDR1 is SGHTA and CDR2 is FQGNSA. Here the CDR3 reads CASSFSSVYEQYF. Written as DNA, the CDR3 is TGTGCCAGCAGCTTTTCAAGCGTATACGAGCAGTACTTC.

The J gene is TRBJ2-1, the V gene TRBV27; TRBD1 aligns across 7 bases. Germline-derived CDR1 and CDR2 are MNHEY and SMNVEV (reference sequence). The J segment lost 4 bases and the V segment lost 7 bases, leaving 10 bases of the junction unmatched. CDR3 size: 15 residues. CDR3 nucleotides: TGTGCCAGCAACCTGGGAGAGGGGGCATACAATGAGCAGTTCTTC. Its translation: CASNLGEGAYNEQFF.

CDR3 region: CASSLSGIGNEQFF. In DNA form, the CDR3 reads TGTGCCAGCAGCTTAAGCGGGATCGGTAATGAGCAGTTCTTC. The chain is built from TRBV7-9 and TRBJ2-1; 7 nucleotides match TRBD2. Germline CDR1 and CDR2: SEHNR and FQNEAQ (reference sequence). The CDR3 has 14 amino acids. J was trimmed by 7 bases and V by 2 bases; bases with no gene match: 5.

The chain couples TRBV25-1 to TRBJ2-7, with D maybe TRBD1 (6 bases). Trimming took off 2 bases at V and 4 bases at J, with 9 bases between the two ends. The CDR3 consists of 13 residues. Germline V lookup: CDR1 MGHDK, CDR2 SYGVNS. CDR3 sequence reads: CASSELGQYEQYF. CDR3 coding DNA: TGTGCCAGCAGTGAACTGGGACAATACGAGCAGTACTTC.

The chain couples TRBV10-3 to TRBJ2-1, with 10 bases lining up with TRBD2. Germline V gene lookup returns CDR1 ENHRY and CDR2 SYGVKD. This CDR3 comprises 16 residues. J gave up 0 bases and V 3 bases, and 2 bases lay outside the gene matches. The DNA of the CDR3 is TGTGCCATCAGTGAAAGCGGGAGGGCCTCCTACAATGAGCAGTTCTTC. Translated, it gives CAISESGRASYNEQFF.

This chain connects TRBV18 to TRBJ2-2; TRBD1 might be the D (5 bases). Germline assignment: CDR1 KGHSH and CDR2 LQKENI. Trimming removed 3 bases from V and 4 bases from J, with 21 bases in between. The CDR3 extends over 18 amino acids. In DNA, the CDR3 is TGTGCCAGCTCACCTCAGGACACCTGGGCCTCGAGCACCGGGGAGCTGTTTTTT. Translated, it gives CASSPQDTWASSTGELFF.

The gene calls are TRBV4-1 and TRBJ1-2; D is unresolved. The CDR3 extends over 14 amino acids. V lost 1 base to trimming and J lost 4 bases, with 10 bases between them. Looked up from germline, CDR1 is MGHRA and CDR2 is YSYEKL. The CDR3 coding sequence is TGCGCCAGCAGCCAAGGAAGACAAACCTATGGCTACACCTTC. Translation: CASSQGRQTYGYTF.

The chain employs TRBV27 and TRBJ2-5; maybe TRBD2 (5 bases). The CDR3 covers 16 residues. Germline V CDR1 and CDR2: MNHEY, SMNVEV (reference sequence). Trimming pared 6 bases from V and 2 bases from J, leaving 19 bases between. This CDR3 reads CASRPGLWRGQETQYF. As DNA, the CDR3 is TGTGCCAGCAGACCCGGTCTGTGGCGCGGGCAAGAGACCCAGTACTTC.

This clone came up a few times. The CDR3 reads CAISGTGGEQFF. CDR3 sequence (DNA): TGTGCCATCTCCGGGACAGGGGGTGAGCAGTTCTTC. This chain uses TRBV10-3 with TRBJ2-1, with TRBD1 identical over 11 bases. The CDR3 runs 12 residues. The V segment lost 8 bases and the J segment 9 bases; nucleotides outside the gene matches: 3. From germline, CDR1 is ENHRY and CDR2 SYGVKD.

The chain joins TRBV4-1 to TRBJ2-7; TRBD2 aligns across 10 bases. V was pared by 1 base and J by 0 bases, with 6 bases of the junction left unmatched. Per the germline V gene, CDR1 is MGHRA and CDR2 is YSYEKL. The CDR3 runs to 17 residues. The CDR3 DNA reads TGCGCCAGCAGCCAAGTTTATAGCGGGAGGCCCTCCTACGAGCAGTACTTC. Translating gives CASSQVYSGRPSYEQYF.